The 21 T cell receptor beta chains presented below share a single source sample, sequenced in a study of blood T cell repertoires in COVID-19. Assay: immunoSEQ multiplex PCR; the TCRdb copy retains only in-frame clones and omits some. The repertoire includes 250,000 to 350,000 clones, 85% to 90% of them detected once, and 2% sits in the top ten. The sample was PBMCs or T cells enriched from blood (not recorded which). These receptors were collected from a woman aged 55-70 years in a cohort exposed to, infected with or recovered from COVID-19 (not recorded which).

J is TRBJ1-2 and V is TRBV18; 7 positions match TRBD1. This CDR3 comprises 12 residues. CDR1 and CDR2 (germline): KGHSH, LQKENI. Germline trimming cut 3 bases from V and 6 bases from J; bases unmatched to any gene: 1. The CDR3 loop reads CASSPGTDGYTF. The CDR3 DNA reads TGTGCCAGCTCACCCGGGACAGATGGCTACACCTTC.

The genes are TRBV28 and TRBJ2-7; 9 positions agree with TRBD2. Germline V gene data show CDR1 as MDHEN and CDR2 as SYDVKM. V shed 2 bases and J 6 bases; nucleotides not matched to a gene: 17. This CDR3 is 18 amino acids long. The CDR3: CASSLGGGLAGVGGEQYF. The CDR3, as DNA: TGTGCCAGCAGTTTAGGTGGTGGTTTAGCGGGAGTAGGTGGCGAGCAGTACTTC.

CDR3 region: CASRADMTSEQYF. CDR3 coding DNA: TGTGCCAGCAGAGCCGACATGACCTCCGAGCAGTACTTC. The chain links TRBV6-5 to TRBJ2-7; D gene unclear. The germline V gene encodes CDR1 MNHEY and CDR2 SVGAGI. V shed 6 bases and J shed 6 bases, with 15 bases lying between them. There are 13 residues in the CDR3.

CDR3 in DNA: TGTGCCAGCAGTGAAGGTAAAGGAGGCTCCTACGAGCAGTACTTC. Encoded protein: CASSEGKGGSYEQYF. V gene TRBV6-1 combines with J gene TRBJ2-7, with D possibly being TRBD2 (5 bases). CDR1 and CDR2 from the germline V gene are MNHNS and SASEGT. V was clipped by 1 base and J by 0 bases, with 10 bases between them. The CDR3 is 15 residues long.

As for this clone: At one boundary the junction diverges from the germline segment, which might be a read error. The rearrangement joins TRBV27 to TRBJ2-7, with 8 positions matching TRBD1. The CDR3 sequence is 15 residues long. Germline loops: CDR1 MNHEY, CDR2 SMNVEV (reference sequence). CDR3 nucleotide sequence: TGTGCCAGCAGTCTATCGACAGGGGACCGCTACGAGCAGTACTTC. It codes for CASSLSTGDRYEQYF.

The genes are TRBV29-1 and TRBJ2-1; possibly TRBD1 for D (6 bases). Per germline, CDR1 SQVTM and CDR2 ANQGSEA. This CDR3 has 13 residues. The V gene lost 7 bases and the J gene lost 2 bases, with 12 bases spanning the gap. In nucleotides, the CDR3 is TGCAGCGGGAACCAGGGGACCTACAATGAGCAGTTCTTC. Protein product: CSGNQGTYNEQFF.

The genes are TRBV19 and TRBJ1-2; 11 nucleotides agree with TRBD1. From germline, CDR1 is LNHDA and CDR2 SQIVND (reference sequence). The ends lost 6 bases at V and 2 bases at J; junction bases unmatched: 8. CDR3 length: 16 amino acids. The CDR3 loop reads CASSNTGTGGNYGYTF. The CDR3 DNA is TGTGCCAGTAGCAATACCGGGACAGGGGGAAACTATGGCTACACCTTC.

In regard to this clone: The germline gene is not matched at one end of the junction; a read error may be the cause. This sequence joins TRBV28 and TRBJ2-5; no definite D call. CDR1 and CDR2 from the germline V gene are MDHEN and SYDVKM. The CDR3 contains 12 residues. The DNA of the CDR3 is TGTGCCAGCAGTTCTTCCGGTCAGGCTGTAAACTTC. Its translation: CASSSSGQAVNF.

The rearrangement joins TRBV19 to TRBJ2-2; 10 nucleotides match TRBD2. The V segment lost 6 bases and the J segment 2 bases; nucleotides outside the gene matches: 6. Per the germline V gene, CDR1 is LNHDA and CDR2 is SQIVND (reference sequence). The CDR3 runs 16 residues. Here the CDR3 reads CASSSAGGVNTGELFF. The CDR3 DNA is TGTGCCAGTAGCTCAGCGGGGGGGGTTAACACCGGGGAGCTGTTTTTT.

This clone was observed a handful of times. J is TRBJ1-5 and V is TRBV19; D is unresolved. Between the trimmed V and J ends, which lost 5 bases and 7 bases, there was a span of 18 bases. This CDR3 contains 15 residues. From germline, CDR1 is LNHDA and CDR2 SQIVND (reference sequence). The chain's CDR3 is CASSGRGGATQPQHF. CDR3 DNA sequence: TGTGCCAGTAGTGGCCGGGGTGGAGCGACGCAGCCCCAGCATTTT.

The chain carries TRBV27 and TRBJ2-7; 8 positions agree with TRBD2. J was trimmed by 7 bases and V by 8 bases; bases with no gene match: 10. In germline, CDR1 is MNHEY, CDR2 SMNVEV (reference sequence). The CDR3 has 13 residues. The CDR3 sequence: CASRPAGVREQYF. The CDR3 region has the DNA TGTGCCAGCCGCCCAGCGGGAGTTCGTGAGCAGTACTTC.

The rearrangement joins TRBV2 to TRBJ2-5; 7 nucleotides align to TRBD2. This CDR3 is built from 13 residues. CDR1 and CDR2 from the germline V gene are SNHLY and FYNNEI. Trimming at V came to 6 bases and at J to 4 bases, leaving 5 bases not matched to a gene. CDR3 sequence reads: CASRRAGTETQYF. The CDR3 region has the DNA TGTGCCAGCAGGCGAGCGGGAACAGAGACCCAGTACTTC.

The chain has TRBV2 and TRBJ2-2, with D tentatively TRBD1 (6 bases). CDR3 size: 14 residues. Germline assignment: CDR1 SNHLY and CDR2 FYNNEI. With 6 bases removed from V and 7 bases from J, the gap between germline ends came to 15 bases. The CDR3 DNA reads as TGTGCCAGCAGCCAACAGGGTTCCATCGGGGAGCTGTTTTTT. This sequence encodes CASSQQGSIGELFF.

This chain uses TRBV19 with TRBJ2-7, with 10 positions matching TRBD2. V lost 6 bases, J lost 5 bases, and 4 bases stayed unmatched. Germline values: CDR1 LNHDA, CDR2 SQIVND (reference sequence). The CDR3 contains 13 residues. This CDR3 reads CASRLAGDNEQYF. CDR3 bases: TGTGCCAGTAGGCTAGCGGGGGATAACGAGCAGTACTTC.

As DNA, the CDR3 is TGTGCCAGTAGTATAGCTGGGGACAGGTCTGTGTCTGGGGCCAACGTCCTGACTTTC. Translating gives CASSIAGDRSVSGANVLTF. The gene calls are TRBV19 and TRBJ2-6, with 8 bases fitting TRBD1. The CDR3 contains 19 residues. Germline values: CDR1 LNHDA, CDR2 SQIVND (reference sequence). After removal of 1 base from V and 1 base from J, the junction contained 9 bases not matched to a gene.

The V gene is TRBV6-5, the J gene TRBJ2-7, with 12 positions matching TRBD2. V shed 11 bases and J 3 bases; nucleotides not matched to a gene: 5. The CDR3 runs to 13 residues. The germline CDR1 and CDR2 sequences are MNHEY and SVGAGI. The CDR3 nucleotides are TGTGCCGCTAGCGGGAGGGCCGACTACGAGCAGTACTTC. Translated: CAASGRADYEQYF.

This chain's CDR3 is CSVVAGLTYEQYF. The CDR3 DNA sequence: TGCAGCGTAGTAGCGGGGTTAACCTACGAGCAGTACTTC. The gene calls are TRBV29-1 and TRBJ2-7; 8 bases map to TRBD2. V was clipped by 6 bases and J by 2 bases; unmatched bases: 6. This CDR3 has 13 amino acids. Germline V gene lookup returns CDR1 SQVTM and CDR2 ANQGSEA.

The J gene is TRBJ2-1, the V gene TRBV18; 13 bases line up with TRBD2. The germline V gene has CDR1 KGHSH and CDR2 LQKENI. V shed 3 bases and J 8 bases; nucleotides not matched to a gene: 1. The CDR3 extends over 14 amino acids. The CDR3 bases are TGTGCCAGCTCACCTGGACTAGCGGGAGATGAGCAGTTCTTC. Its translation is CASSPGLAGDEQFF.

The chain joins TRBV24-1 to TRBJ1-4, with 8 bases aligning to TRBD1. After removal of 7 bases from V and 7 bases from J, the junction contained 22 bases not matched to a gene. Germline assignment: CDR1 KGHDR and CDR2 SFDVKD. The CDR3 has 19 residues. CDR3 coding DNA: TGTGCCACCAGGTGTGGTTCAGGGGGCGTGATGGAGAGTGGTGAAAAACTGTTTTTT. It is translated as CATRCGSGGVMESGEKLFF.

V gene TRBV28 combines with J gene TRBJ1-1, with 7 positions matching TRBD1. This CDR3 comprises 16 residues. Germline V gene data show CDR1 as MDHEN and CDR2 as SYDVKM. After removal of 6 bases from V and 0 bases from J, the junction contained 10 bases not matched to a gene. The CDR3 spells CASSYGTDSMNTEAFF. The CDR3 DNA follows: TGTGCCAGCAGCTACGGGACAGATTCTATGAACACTGAAGCTTTCTTT.

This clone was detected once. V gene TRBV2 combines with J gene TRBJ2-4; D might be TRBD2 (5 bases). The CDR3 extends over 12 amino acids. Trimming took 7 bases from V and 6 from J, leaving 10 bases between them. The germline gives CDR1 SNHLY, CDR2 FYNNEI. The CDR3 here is CASIGTRNIQYF. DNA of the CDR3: TGTGCCAGCATTGGTACTAGAAACATTCAGTACTTC. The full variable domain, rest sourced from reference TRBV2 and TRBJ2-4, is EPEVTQTPSHQVTQMGQEVILRCVPISNHLYFYWYRQILGQKVEFLVSFYNNEISEKSEIFDDQFSVERPDGSNFTLKIRSTKLEDSAMYFCASIGTRNIQYFGAGTRLSVL.